This T cell receptor beta chain is from a study of blood T cells in healthy people across ages. The study's findings and limits: The unsorted PBMCs prevented any conclusive comparison of naive versus antigen-experienced cells.

A second PCR, run for roughly 7 to 11 cycles, used a sample-barcoded 5' primer plus a J-beta primer mix. TCRdb re-called the 5' RACE reads through MiXCR, storing one row per CDR3 protein. The table shows roughly 730,000 distinct CDR3 sequences, with 56% occurring only once. As for this clonotype: Its antigen remains unidentified.

This CDR3 has 12 residues. V lost 10 bases and J lost 5, with 14 bases in between. Extractions gave at least 6 micrograms of total RNA per sample. The sample consisted of blood. The rearrangement uses TRBV12-3 or TRBV12-4 and TRBJ1-1, with a possible D match to TRBD1 (5 bases). The source of this sequence is a man in his forties or fifties in good health. The CDR3 region has the DNA TGTGCCACCGCAGGGCGGAGAACTGAAGCTTTCTTT. It encodes CATAGRRTEAFF.